This entry lists 28 T cell receptor beta chains sequenced from one sample in a study of T cell responses to AZD1222 COVID-19 vaccine. TCRdb's copy holds only in-frame clones and misses some; the assay was immunoSEQ multiplex PCR. Here the sample spans 150,000 or so clones, approximately 87% being singletons. Sample: peripheral blood, taken on day 0 of MenACWY control vaccination. All receptors come from an adult in good health.

The chain carries TRBV4-1 and TRBJ2-3, with TRBD2 matching 7 bases. The CDR3 length is 16 residues. With 1 base clipped from V and 3 bases from J, the junction kept 7 bases outside the gene matches. Per the germline V gene, CDR1 is MGHRA and CDR2 is YSYEKL. Here the CDR3 reads CASSQGIGGGTDTQYF. The CDR3 DNA is TGCGCCAGCAGCCAAGGGATTGGGGGGGGGACAGATACGCAGTATTTT.

The chain uses TRBV5-6 and TRBJ2-7; TRBD1 might be the D (5 bases). Trimming took 2 bases from V and 5 from J, leaving 14 bases between them. Looked up from germline, CDR1 is SGHDT and CDR2 is YYEEEE. CDR3 length: 14 residues. The CDR3 region is CASSLVDSGNEQYF. In nucleotides, the CDR3 is TGTGCCAGCAGCTTAGTAGACTCAGGGAACGAGCAGTACTTC.

The chain recombines TRBV7-8 with TRBJ2-7, with TRBD2 matching 7 bases. Trimming at V came to 5 bases and at J to 5 bases, leaving 6 bases not matched to a gene. CDR3 length equals 13 residues. Germline values: CDR1 SGHVS, CDR2 FQNEAQ. The CDR3 is CASSPPREDEQYF. Here the CDR3 DNA reads TGTGCCAGCAGCCCCCCCCGGGAGGACGAGCAGTACTTC.

This chain joins TRBV7-9 and TRBJ1-1; perhaps TRBD1 as D (5 bases). Between the trimmed V and J ends, which lost 3 bases and 8 bases, there was a span of 16 bases. CDR1 is SEHNR and CDR2 is FQNEAQ in the germline V gene (reference sequence). The CDR3 sequence is 14 residues long. In DNA form, the CDR3 reads TGTGCCAGCAGCTTCCCCCAAGGGGCGACGGAAGCTTTCTTT. Translating it yields CASSFPQGATEAFF. Using reference TRBV7-9 and TRBJ1-1 for the parts outside the CDR3, the full variable domain is DTGVSQNPRHKITKRGQNVTFRCDPISEHNRLYWYRQTLGQGPEFLTYFQNEAQLEKSRLLSDRFSAERPKGSFSTLEIQRTEQGDSAMYLCASSFPQGATEAFFGQGTRLTVV.

This chain joins TRBV6-6 and TRBJ1-1; 7 bases map to TRBD1. Germline V gene lookup returns CDR1 MNHNY and CDR2 SVGAGI (reference sequence). V trimming: 6 bases; J trimming: 5 bases; junction bases outside the gene matches: 6. This CDR3 comprises 13 residues. CDR3 residues: CASRSQGVTEAFF. The CDR3 DNA reads as TGTGCCAGCAGAAGCCAGGGGGTTACTGAAGCTTTCTTT.

CDR3 amino acids: CASSEGGGSRSPLHF. The CDR3 nucleotides are TGTGCCAGCAGTGAAGGAGGGGGATCAAGATCACCCCTCCACTTT. J is TRBJ1-6 and V is TRBV2, with D perhaps TRBD1 (6 bases). With 1 base removed from V and 10 bases from J, the gap between germline ends came to 14 bases. Per germline, CDR1 SNHLY and CDR2 FYNNEI. The CDR3 consists of 15 residues.

V usage is TRBV6-5 and J usage is TRBJ1-2; a weak D match, TRBD1 (5 bases). The CDR3 spans 13 residues. Looked up from germline, CDR1 is MNHEY and CDR2 is SVGAGI. V was pared by 6 bases and J by 9 bases, with 17 bases between. The CDR3 reads CASSPQGVFRYTF. The CDR3 DNA reads as TGTGCCAGCAGCCCCCAAGGGGTCTTTCGCTACACCTTC.

The gene calls are TRBV29-1 and TRBJ2-5, with a tentative D call TRBD2 (6 bases). Trimming took off 7 bases at V and 5 bases at J, with 14 bases between the two ends. Germline V gene data show CDR1 as SQVTM and CDR2 as ANQGSEA. This CDR3 is built from 12 residues. The CDR3 here is CSAMGRGETQYF. Written as DNA, the CDR3 is TGCAGCGCAATGGGTCGGGGGGAGACCCAGTACTTC.

The gene calls are TRBV7-3 and TRBJ2-2, with 8 nucleotides matching TRBD2. This CDR3 comprises 15 residues. Looked up from germline, CDR1 is SGHTA and CDR2 is FQGTGA. V dropped 5 bases and J dropped 0; count of bases not matched to a gene: 2. CDR3 sequence: CASSKGLANTGELFF. In DNA form, the CDR3 reads TGTGCCAGCAGCAAGGGACTAGCGAACACCGGGGAGCTGTTTTTT.

This chain links TRBV6-5 with TRBJ2-3; D might be TRBD1 (5 bases). V was pared by 0 bases and J by 2 bases, with 9 bases between. From germline, CDR1 is MNHEY and CDR2 SVGAGI. The CDR3 totals 15 residues. CDR3 sequence reads: CASSYSMGHTDTQYF. CDR3 nucleotides: TGTGCCAGCAGTTACTCGATGGGGCACACAGATACGCAGTATTTT.

The chain is built from TRBV28 and TRBJ1-3; 7 nucleotides agree with TRBD1. There are 17 residues in the CDR3. Germline assignment: CDR1 MDHEN and CDR2 SYDVKM. V shed 2 bases and J 3 bases; nucleotides not matched to a gene: 10. The CDR3 bases are TGTGCCAGCAGTTTAAGTCGCGAACAGGGGTATGGAAACACCATATATTTT. Translation gives CASSLSREQGYGNTIYF.

The sample holds one count of this clone. The chain carries TRBV28 and TRBJ2-2; TRBD1 matches 7 bases. The CDR3 runs 17 residues. Looked up from germline, CDR1 is MDHEN and CDR2 is SYDVKM. With 5 bases clipped from V and 7 bases from J, the junction kept 16 bases outside the gene matches. The CDR3 region is CASSPRQGNLPVGELFF. The CDR3 DNA reads TGTGCCAGCAGTCCGAGACAGGGTAACCTACCTGTCGGGGAGCTGTTTTTT.

The V and J genes are TRBV5-4 and TRBJ1-2; TRBD1 might be the D (6 bases). Deletions cut 0 bases from V and 4 bases from J, with 19 bases between. The CDR3 sequence is 17 residues long. CDR1 SGHNT and CDR2 YYREEE come from the germline V gene (reference sequence). DNA of the CDR3: TGTGCCAGCAGCTTGGCACGACCCTTGAGGGGGGGCTATGGCTACACCTTC. Amino acid sequence: CASSLARPLRGGYGYTF.

The chain is built from TRBV11-2 and TRBJ2-4, with TRBD1 as a possible D gene (6 bases). The CDR3 runs 15 residues. The ends were cut back, 6 bases at V and 1 base at J, with 13 bases in the middle. Germline CDR1 is SGHAT and CDR2 is FQNNGV. The CDR3 DNA reads TGTGCCAGCAGAACATGGGGGCCCGCCAAAAACATTCAGTACTTC. As protein: CASRTWGPAKNIQYF.

This chain uses TRBV2 with TRBJ2-6, with TRBD2 matching 8 bases. The CDR3 extends over 17 amino acids. Germline CDR1 reads SNHLY; CDR2 reads FYNNEI. Losses at the gene ends were 4 bases for V and 4 bases for J; bases not matched to a gene: 9. In DNA form, the CDR3 reads TGTGCCAGCAGTGTCCGCACGGGAGGGAGGGGGGCCAACGTCCTGACTTTC. Translating it yields CASSVRTGGRGANVLTF.

J is TRBJ2-1 and V is TRBV5-5, with a weak D call TRBD1 (5 bases). The CDR3 extends over 16 amino acids. CDR1 is SGHKS and CDR2 is YYEKEE in the germline V gene (reference sequence). Between the trimmed V and J ends, which lost 2 bases and 2 bases, there was a span of 14 bases. CDR3 sequence reads: CASSFNQGSPYNEQFF. CDR3 bases: TGTGCCAGCAGCTTTAATCAGGGTAGCCCCTACAATGAGCAGTTCTTC.

The V gene is TRBV4-1, the J gene TRBJ2-1; no clear D. Germline-derived CDR1 and CDR2 are MGHRA and YSYEKL. V lost 1 base and J 1 base, leaving 8 bases between the germline ends. The length of the CDR3 is 15 residues. CDR3 sequence reads: CASSQVGMSYNEQFF. Written as DNA, the CDR3 is TGCGCCAGCAGCCAAGTGGGCATGTCCTACAATGAGCAGTTCTTC.

This clone was detected only once. Other DNA sequences within the sample encode an identical CDR3. The chain uses TRBV6-5 and TRBJ1-5; D unclear. The germline V and J ends were trimmed by 4 bases and 7 bases, with 8 bases remaining between them. The CDR3 length is 12 residues. CDR1 and CDR2 from the germline V gene are MNHEY and SVGAGI. CDR3: CASSLNGQPQHF. CDR3 bases: TGTGCCAGCAGTTTAAATGGGCAGCCCCAGCATTTT.

The chain carries TRBV7-9 and TRBJ1-5, with 8 bases fitting TRBD1. CDR1 SEHNR and CDR2 FQNEAQ come from the germline V gene (reference sequence). V dropped 5 bases and J dropped 1; count of bases not matched to a gene: 10. The CDR3 runs to 17 residues. CDR3 bases: TGTGCCAGCAGCCTCGACAGGGGATTCCAAAGCAATCAGCCCCAGCATTTT. It translates to CASSLDRGFQSNQPQHF.

The rearrangement joins TRBV5-8 to TRBJ1-4; D possibly corresponds to TRBD1 (6 bases). Per the germline V gene, CDR1 is SGHTS and CDR2 is YDEGEE. The ends were cut back, 2 bases at V and 13 bases at J, with 18 bases in the middle. This CDR3 region has 14 residues. In DNA form, the CDR3 reads TGTGCCAGCAGCTTTTCCCCCAACGGGGGCAGACTGTTTTTT. Its protein is CASSFSPNGGRLFF.

This chain uses TRBV24-1 with TRBJ2-7; tentatively, D is TRBD1 or TRBD2 (5 bases each). The CDR3 consists of 13 residues. The V end was cut by 9 bases, the J end by 0 bases, with 11 bases between. Germline V lookup: CDR1 KGHDR, CDR2 SFDVKD. The CDR3 loop is CATGDGASYEQYF. CDR3 nucleotide sequence: TGTGCCACCGGGGACGGGGCCTCCTACGAGCAGTACTTC.

DNA of the CDR3: TGTGCCAGCAGCGTAGCAGGTCAGGAGTATGGCTACACCTTC. Its protein is CASSVAGQEYGYTF. The chain employs TRBV9 and TRBJ1-2; D gene unclear. Germline-derived CDR1 and CDR2 are SGDLS and YYNGEE. V lost 0 bases and J lost 5, with 11 bases in between. This CDR3 has 14 amino acids.

V gene TRBV7-3 combines with J gene TRBJ2-1, with a tentative D call TRBD2 (5 bases). Germline V lookup: CDR1 SGHTA, CDR2 FQGTGA. The CDR3 has 17 residues. Trimming left V 1 base short and J 0 bases short, with 13 bases between. CDR3 loop: CASSLNGVASSYNEQFF. The CDR3 DNA is TGTGCCAGCAGCTTAAATGGGGTAGCGAGCTCCTACAATGAGCAGTTCTTC.

V usage is TRBV29-1 and J usage is TRBJ1-2, with D possibly TRBD1 on 5 matching bases. This CDR3 comprises 12 residues. Per the germline V gene, CDR1 is SQVTM and CDR2 is ANQGSEA. Trimming removed 5 bases at V and 7 bases at J, with 14 bases between. CDR3 region: CSVWGGEVGYTF. In nucleotides, the CDR3 is TGCAGCGTTTGGGGGGGTGAGGTTGGCTACACCTTC.

This clone was detected once. The chain joins TRBV6-5 to TRBJ2-1, with TRBD2 identical over 12 bases. Germline V lookup: CDR1 MNHEY, CDR2 SVGAGI. CDR3 length equals 15 residues. Trimming at V came to 6 bases and at J to 6 bases, leaving 6 bases not matched to a gene. The CDR3 DNA follows: TGTGCCAGCAGCTTCTCTAGCGGGAGGGCCAATGAGCAGTTCTTC. Its translation is CASSFSSGRANEQFF.

CDR3 amino acids: CASSPNTGGGQPQHF. The CDR3 nucleotides are TGTGCCAGCAGTCCCAATACGGGGGGAGGTCAGCCCCAGCATTTT. The rearrangement uses TRBV6-5 and TRBJ1-5; weak D call: TRBD1 (5 bases). CDR1 and CDR2 (germline): MNHEY, SVGAGI. This CDR3 has 15 amino acids. V was clipped by 5 bases and J by 6 bases, with 17 bases between them.

The chain has TRBV2 and TRBJ1-5; D possibly corresponds to TRBD1 (5 bases). CDR1 is SNHLY and CDR2 is FYNNEI in the germline V gene. Deletions cut 5 bases from V and 7 bases from J, with 21 bases between. The CDR3 is 16 amino acids. The CDR3, as DNA: TGTGCCAGCAGTATGCCGGGGGTCCTTGGGGGACAGCCCCAGCATTTT. Translation: CASSMPGVLGGQPQHF.

The V call is TRBV2, the J call TRBJ2-7; unclear D gene. With 4 bases removed from V and 2 bases from J, the gap between germline ends came to 9 bases. CDR3 size: 13 residues. Per the germline V gene, CDR1 is SNHLY and CDR2 is FYNNEI. The CDR3 is CASSAQPAYEQYF. Here the CDR3 DNA reads TGTGCCAGCAGTGCACAGCCAGCCTACGAGCAGTACTTC.